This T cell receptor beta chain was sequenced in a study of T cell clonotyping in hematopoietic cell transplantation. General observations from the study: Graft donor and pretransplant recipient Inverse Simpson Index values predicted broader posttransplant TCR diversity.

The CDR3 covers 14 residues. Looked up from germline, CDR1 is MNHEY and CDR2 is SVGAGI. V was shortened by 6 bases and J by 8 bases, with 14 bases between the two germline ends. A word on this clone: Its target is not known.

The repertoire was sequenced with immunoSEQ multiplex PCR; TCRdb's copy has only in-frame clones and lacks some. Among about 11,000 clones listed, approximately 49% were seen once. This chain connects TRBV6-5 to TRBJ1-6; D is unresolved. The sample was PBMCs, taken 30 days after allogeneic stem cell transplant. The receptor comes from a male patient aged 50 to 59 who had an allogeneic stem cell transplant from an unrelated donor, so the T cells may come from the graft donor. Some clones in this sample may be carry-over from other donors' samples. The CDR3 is CASRRWQEDSPLHF. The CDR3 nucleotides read TGTGCCAGCAGACGTTGGCAGGAGGATTCACCCCTCCACTTT.